Below are 24 T cell receptor beta chains sequenced from a single sample in a study of blood T cell repertoires in COVID-19. Sequenced by immunoSEQ multiplex PCR; TCRdb stores in-frame clones only, minus some. The table records some 74,000 clones, nearly 80% of them present only once. The sequencing input was peripheral blood. Receptors were obtained from a human donor in a cohort sampled during active COVID-19.

The chain couples TRBV19 to TRBJ2-2; a weak D match, TRBD2 (7 bases). V lost 3 bases and J 4 bases, leaving 15 bases between the germline ends. CDR1 is LNHDA, CDR2 SQIVND, per germline (reference sequence). CDR3 size: 16 residues. The CDR3 sequence: CASSMFGGRGTGELFF. The CDR3 bases are TGTGCCAGTAGTATGTTCGGGGGGCGCGGCACCGGGGAGCTGTTTTTT.

This chain joins TRBV4-2 and TRBJ2-3, with 10 bases matching TRBD2. CDR1 LGHNA and CDR2 YNFKEQ come from the germline V gene. This CDR3 is built from 18 residues. V was clipped by 4 bases and J by 4 bases; unmatched bases: 14. The CDR3 DNA follows: TGTGCCAGCAGCCTGCATATGGCTAGCGGGGGCGACGCAGATACGCAGTATTTT. Translated, it gives CASSLHMASGGDADTQYF.

The V gene is TRBV20-1, the J gene TRBJ2-3; 9 bases are shared with TRBD2. The ends lost 3 bases at V and 2 bases at J; junction bases unmatched: 3. The CDR3 is 14 amino acids. CDR1 is DFQATT and CDR2 is SNEGSKA in the germline V gene (reference sequence). The CDR3 coding sequence is TGCAGTGCTAGTGCTAGCGGGGTCACAGATACGCAGTATTTT. Translated, it gives CSASASGVTDTQYF.

The genes are TRBV28 and TRBJ1-3; D might be TRBD1 (6 bases). Germline CDR1 MDHEN, CDR2 SYDVKM. This CDR3 has 15 residues. V lost 5 bases and J lost 3, with 14 bases in between. CDR3 protein: CASSLRGAGGNTIYF. The CDR3 DNA reads TGTGCCAGCAGTCTCCGGGGGGCGGGTGGAAACACCATATATTTT.

The chain combines TRBV5-4 with TRBJ1-2; a weak D match, TRBD1 (5 bases). Germline lookup yields CDR1 SGHNT and CDR2 YYREEE (reference sequence). The CDR3 runs to 15 residues. Trimming took 0 bases from V and 2 from J, leaving 11 bases between them. CDR3 sequence reads: CASSLGGRANYGYTF. Here the CDR3 DNA reads TGTGCCAGCAGCTTGGGGGGCAGGGCGAACTATGGCTACACCTTC.

This clone was seen a single time. The V and J genes are TRBV30 and TRBJ1-2; maybe TRBD1 (5 bases). This CDR3 region has 14 residues. In germline, CDR1 is GTSNPN, CDR2 SVGIG (reference sequence). V lost 3 bases and J lost 1, with 12 bases in between. The CDR3 loop reads CAWRFRGFNYGYTF. The CDR3 bases are TGTGCCTGGAGATTTAGGGGTTTTAACTATGGCTACACCTTC. The full variable domain, its missing parts supplied by reference TRBV30 and TRBJ1-2, is SQTIHQWPATLVQPVGSPLSLECTVEGTSNPNLYWYRQAAGRGLQLLFYSVGIGQISSEVPQNLSASRPQDRQFILSSKKLLLSDSGFYLCAWRFRGFNYGYTFGSGTRLTVV.

This clone was picked up a small number of times. This chain links TRBV4-1 with TRBJ1-5; D is perhaps TRBD1 (6 bases). CDR3 length: 18 amino acids. Trimming stripped 0 bases from V and 4 bases from J, with 19 bases between. Germline assignment: CDR1 MGHRA and CDR2 YSYEKL. The CDR3, as DNA: TGCGCCAGCAGCCAAGAGAGGACCGTTGGCAGGGGAAATCAGCCCCAGCATTTT. It is translated as CASSQERTVGRGNQPQHF.

The chain carries TRBV25-1 and TRBJ1-2; the match to TRBD1 covers 8 bases. J gave up 5 bases and V 5 bases, and 7 bases lay outside the gene matches. There are 14 residues in the CDR3. Germline V gene lookup returns CDR1 MGHDK and CDR2 SYGVNS. The CDR3 DNA reads TGTGCCAGCAGTTCAATCAGGGGGCAATATGGCTACACCTTC. This encodes CASSSIRGQYGYTF.

This chain links TRBV15 with TRBJ2-6, with a possible D match to TRBD1 (5 bases). Trimming left V 6 bases short and J 0 bases short, with 18 bases between. This CDR3 region has 18 residues. Germline assignment: CDR1 LNHNV and CDR2 YYDKDF (reference sequence). Written as DNA, the CDR3 is TGTGCCACCAGAAAAAATCAGGGTGCGGACTCTGGGGCCAACGTCCTGACTTTC. This translates into CATRKNQGADSGANVLTF.

V and J are TRBV29-1 and TRBJ2-7; tentative D call: TRBD2 (5 bases). This CDR3 is 16 amino acids long. V was shortened by 0 bases and J by 2 bases, with 17 bases between the two germline ends. Germline-derived CDR1 and CDR2 are SQVTM and ANQGSEA. In nucleotides, the CDR3 is TGCAGCGTTGAAGAGGAGGCCGGTCGGCGCCCCTACGAGCAGTACTTC. Protein sequence: CSVEEEAGRRPYEQYF.

This chain joins TRBV7-2 and TRBJ2-1; TRBD1 agrees at 7 bases. V dropped 5 bases and J dropped 6; count of bases not matched to a gene: 10. The CDR3 loop spans 15 amino acids. Germline CDR1 reads SGHTA; CDR2 reads FQGNSA. CDR3 coding DNA: TGTGCCAGCAGCCCCCGACAGGGTGGGGCCAATGAGCAGTTCTTC. Its protein is CASSPRQGGANEQFF. Together with reference TRBV7-2 and TRBJ2-1, the CDR3 gives the full variable domain: GAGVSQSPSNKVTEKGKDVELRCDPISGHTALYWYRQSLGQGLEFLIYFQGNSAPDKSGLPSDRFSAERTGGSVSTLTIQRTQQEDSAVYLCASSPRQGGANEQFFGPGTRLTVL.

The CDR3 nucleotides are TGTGCCAGCAGTCCAGGGGGCGCGTCTGGAAACACCATATATTTT. This codes for CASSPGGASGNTIYF. The chain is built from TRBV27 and TRBJ1-3; 8 positions match TRBD1. The CDR3 contains 15 residues. CDR1 and CDR2 (germline): MNHEY, SMNVEV (reference sequence). V shed 5 bases, J shed 1 base, and the junction held 4 bases outside the gene matches.

The J gene is TRBJ2-6, the V gene TRBV11-3; 8 bases fit TRBD1. Germline V gene lookup returns CDR1 SGHNT and CDR2 YENEEA. This CDR3 has 15 amino acids. V lost 6 bases and J lost 2; bases outside the gene matches: 3. Written as DNA, the CDR3 is TGTGCCAGCAGAAGGACAGGGACTGGGGCCAACGTCCTGACTTTC. Amino acids: CASRRTGTGANVLTF.

The gene calls are TRBV7-8 and TRBJ1-1; D remains ambiguous. Germline values: CDR1 SGHVS, CDR2 FQNEAQ. V was pared by 3 bases and J by 1 base, with 6 bases between. This CDR3 is built from 13 residues. The CDR3 nucleotides are TGTGCCAGCAGCTTTGGTAGGAACACTGAAGCTTTCTTT. Its translation is CASSFGRNTEAFF.

This sequence joins TRBV7-2 and TRBJ1-2, with D possibly matching TRBD1 (6 bases). This CDR3 is 14 amino acids long. Trimming took off 1 base at V and 4 bases at J, with 10 bases between the two ends. Germline lookup yields CDR1 SGHTA and CDR2 FQGNSA. The CDR3 DNA follows: TGTGCCAGCAGCTTAGATCAGGGGACCTATGGCTACACCTTC. Its protein is CASSLDQGTYGYTF.

The chain employs TRBV2 and TRBJ1-2; 12 positions match TRBD1. Unmatched junction bases numbered 8, after V lost 6 bases and J lost 6 bases. Germline V CDR1 and CDR2: SNHLY, FYNNEI. The CDR3 has 15 residues. CDR3 DNA sequence: TGTGCCAGCAGCCAGCGGGACAGGGGGCCTAATGGCTACACCTTC. This gives the protein CASSQRDRGPNGYTF.

The chain combines TRBV27 with TRBJ1-1, with a weak D call TRBD1 (6 bases). The CDR3 is 13 amino acids. Germline V lookup: CDR1 MNHEY, CDR2 SMNVEV (reference sequence). V lost 3 bases to trimming and J lost 11 bases, with 16 bases between them. The CDR3 DNA reads as TGTGCCAGCAGTTTTGTGGGGGGGGCCGAGGCTTTCTTT. It translates to CASSFVGGAEAFF.

This clone has just a few counts. DNA for the CDR3: TGTGCCAGCAGCTTAGTGAGGAGTAATAATTCACCCCTCCACTTT. Protein: CASSLVRSNNSPLHF. V is TRBV11-2 and J is TRBJ1-6; D not resolved. The CDR3 sequence is 15 residues long. V lost 1 base and J 5 bases, leaving 9 bases between the germline ends. Per the germline V gene, CDR1 is SGHAT and CDR2 is FQNNGV.

This clone was found a few times. This CDR3 is also generated by other DNA sequences in the sample. The chain has TRBV2 and TRBJ1-2, with a tentative D call TRBD1 (6 bases). V was clipped by 6 bases and J by 7 bases, with 18 bases between them. The CDR3 covers 14 residues. Germline loops: CDR1 SNHLY, CDR2 FYNNEI. CDR3 sequence: CASSRQEPVGGYTF. CDR3 coding DNA: TGTGCCAGCAGCCGACAGGAACCGGTGGGTGGCTACACCTTC.

The chain recombines TRBV15 with TRBJ1-4, with D perhaps TRBD1 (5 bases). The germline gives CDR1 LNHNV, CDR2 YYDKDF (reference sequence). The CDR3 has 15 residues. V was trimmed by 7 bases and J by 8 bases, leaving 20 bases between them. Here the CDR3 DNA reads TGTGCCACCAAAAACGGGGGGAAGTCTTCCGAAAAACTGTTTTTT. The encoded protein is CATKNGGKSSEKLFF.

This chain uses TRBV27 with TRBJ1-1; possibly TRBD1 for D (5 bases). Germline loops: CDR1 MNHEY, CDR2 SMNVEV (reference sequence). CDR3 length: 16 residues. With 2 bases removed from V and 1 base from J, the gap between germline ends came to 14 bases. CDR3 loop: CASSLRGAKQNTEAFF. The CDR3 nucleotides are TGTGCCAGCAGTTTAAGGGGCGCAAAGCAGAACACTGAAGCTTTCTTT.

This chain links TRBV19 with TRBJ2-7; a possible D gene is TRBD1 (6 bases). In germline, CDR1 is LNHDA, CDR2 SQIVND (reference sequence). Trimming removed 2 bases from V and 2 bases from J, with 13 bases in between. The CDR3 has 15 residues. The CDR3 coding sequence is TGTGCCAGTAGTATATCGGTACAGGGTACCTACGAGCAGTACTTC. As protein: CASSISVQGTYEQYF.

CDR3 in amino acids: CASSPPGQSYNEQFF. In nucleotides, the CDR3 is TGTGCCAGCTCACCCCCGGGACAGAGCTACAATGAGCAGTTCTTC. V is TRBV18 and J is TRBJ2-1; 7 nucleotides align to TRBD1. V was clipped by 3 bases and J by 3 bases; unmatched bases: 5. This CDR3 spans 15 amino acids. Germline loops: CDR1 KGHSH, CDR2 LQKENI.

The gene calls are TRBV2 and TRBJ1-2, with 12 bases fitting TRBD1. V was pared by 6 bases and J by 8 bases, with 10 bases of the junction left unmatched. This CDR3 spans 15 amino acids. CDR1 SNHLY and CDR2 FYNNEI come from the germline V gene. CDR3 protein: CASRRAGQGAGGYTF. The CDR3 DNA reads TGTGCCAGCAGGCGAGCGGGACAGGGGGCCGGAGGCTACACCTTC.